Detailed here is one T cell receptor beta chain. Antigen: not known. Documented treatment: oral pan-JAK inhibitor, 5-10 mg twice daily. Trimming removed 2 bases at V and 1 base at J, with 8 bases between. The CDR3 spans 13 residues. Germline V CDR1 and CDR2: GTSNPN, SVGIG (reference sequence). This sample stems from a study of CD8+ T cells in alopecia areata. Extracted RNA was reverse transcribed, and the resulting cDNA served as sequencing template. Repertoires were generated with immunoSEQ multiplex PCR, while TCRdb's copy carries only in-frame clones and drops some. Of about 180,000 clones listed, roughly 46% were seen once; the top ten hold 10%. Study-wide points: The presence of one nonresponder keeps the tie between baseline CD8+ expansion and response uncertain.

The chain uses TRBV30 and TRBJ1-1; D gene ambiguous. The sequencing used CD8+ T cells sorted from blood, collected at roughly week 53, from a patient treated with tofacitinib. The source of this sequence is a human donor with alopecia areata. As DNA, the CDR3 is TGTGCCTGGAGTAGACTGGAGAACACTGAAGCTTTCTTT. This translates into CAWSRLENTEAFF.